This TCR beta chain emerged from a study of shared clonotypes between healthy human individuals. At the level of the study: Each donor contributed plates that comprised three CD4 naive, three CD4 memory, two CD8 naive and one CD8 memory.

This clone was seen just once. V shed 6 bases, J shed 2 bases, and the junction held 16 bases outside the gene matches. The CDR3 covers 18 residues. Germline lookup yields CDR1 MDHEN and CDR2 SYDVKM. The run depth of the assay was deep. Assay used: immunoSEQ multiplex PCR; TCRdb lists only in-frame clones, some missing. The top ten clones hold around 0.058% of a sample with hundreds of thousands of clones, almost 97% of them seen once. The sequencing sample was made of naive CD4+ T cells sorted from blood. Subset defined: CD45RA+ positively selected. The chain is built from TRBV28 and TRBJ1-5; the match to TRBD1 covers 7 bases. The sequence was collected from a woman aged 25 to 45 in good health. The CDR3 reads CASSALFTTGRRNQPQHF. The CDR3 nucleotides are TGTGCCAGCAGCGCCCTTTTTACGACAGGGAGGCGCAATCAGCCCCAGCATTTT.